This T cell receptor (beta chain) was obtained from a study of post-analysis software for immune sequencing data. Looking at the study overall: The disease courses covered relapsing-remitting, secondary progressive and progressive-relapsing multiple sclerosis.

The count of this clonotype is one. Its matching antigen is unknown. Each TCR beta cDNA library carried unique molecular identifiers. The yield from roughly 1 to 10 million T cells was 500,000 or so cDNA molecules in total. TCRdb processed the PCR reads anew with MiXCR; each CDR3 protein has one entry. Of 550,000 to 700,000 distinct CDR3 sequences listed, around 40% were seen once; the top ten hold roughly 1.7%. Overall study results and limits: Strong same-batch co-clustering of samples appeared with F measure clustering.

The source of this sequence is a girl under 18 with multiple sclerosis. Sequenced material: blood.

The DNA for the CDR3 is TGTGCCAGCAGCGACCGGATGAGGGCAGATACGCAGTATTTT. It yields the protein CASSDRMRADTQYF. The chain combines TRBV28 with TRBJ2-3; maybe TRBD2 (5 bases). In germline, CDR1 is MDHEN, CDR2 SYDVKM. The CDR3 totals 14 residues. Trimming cost V 6 bases and J 4 bases, with 14 bases left between them.